These 28 T cell receptor beta chains were all obtained from the same sample, sequenced in a study of control samples from healthy donors and cancer patients (dated by TCRdb to the early 2020s). Library creation used the immunoSEQ multiplex PCR assay. As stored in TCRdb, this immuneACCESS dataset retains in-frame rearrangements with V and J assigned. A fraction of the clones does not appear; measured against another copy, unresolved V genes explain less than half of the discrepancy, and the remainder lacks a known reason. The table for this sample lists 150,000 or so clones; approximately 92% of them were counted only once. The biggest ten clones account for 4.5% to 7% of the sample. Sequenced input: blood. Receptors originate from a man aged 18 to 35 in good health.

The chain combines TRBV6-5 with TRBJ1-1; D unresolved. This CDR3 contains 15 residues. The germline gives CDR1 MNHEY, CDR2 SVGAGI. Trimming took 6 bases from V and 3 from J, leaving 17 bases between them. CDR3 protein: CASRRTSVGDTEAFF. DNA for the CDR3: TGTGCCAGCAGAAGGACTAGCGTTGGGGACACTGAAGCTTTCTTT.

The chain joins TRBV19 to TRBJ1-6, with D unclear. In germline, CDR1 is LNHDA, CDR2 SQIVND (reference sequence). The CDR3 contains 15 residues. Deletions cut 5 bases from V and 6 bases from J, with 14 bases between. This CDR3 reads CASSVAGQGNSPLHF. CDR3 DNA sequence: TGTGCCAGTAGTGTGGCAGGCCAAGGTAATTCACCCCTCCACTTT.

V and J are TRBV9 and TRBJ1-4; 7 nucleotides agree with TRBD1. With 1 base clipped from V and 7 bases from J, the junction kept 7 bases outside the gene matches. From germline, CDR1 is SGDLS and CDR2 YYNGEE. The CDR3 totals 15 residues. DNA of the CDR3: TGTGCCAGCAGCGTATCAGGAGGGGGCGGTGAAAAACTGTTTTTT. It yields the protein CASSVSGGGGEKLFF.

This chain connects TRBV7-9 to TRBJ1-4, with D unresolved. V lost 5 bases, J lost 2 bases, and 9 bases lay in between. This CDR3 has 14 residues. The V gene's germline CDR1 is SEHNR and CDR2 FQNEAQ (reference sequence). CDR3 nucleotides: TGTGCCAGCAGCCCTGGAGCGACTAATGAAAAACTGTTTTTT. It specifies CASSPGATNEKLFF.

This sequence joins TRBV6-5 and TRBJ2-7, with D possibly TRBD1 on 5 matching bases. Germline V gene data show CDR1 as MNHEY and CDR2 as SVGAGI. The ends were cut back, 10 bases at V and 4 bases at J, with 11 bases in the middle. The CDR3 covers 11 residues. The CDR3 spells CATGSWYEQYF. The CDR3 bases are TGTGCCACAGGGTCTTGGTACGAGCAGTACTTC.

The chain links TRBV7-9 to TRBJ1-4, with 7 bases fitting TRBD1. CDR3 length equals 15 residues. Germline-derived CDR1 and CDR2 are SEHNR and FQNEAQ (reference sequence). V lost 5 bases to trimming and J lost 6 bases; unmatched junction nucleotides: 9. The CDR3: CASSIPTGVDEKLFF. CDR3 coding DNA: TGTGCCAGCAGCATACCCACAGGGGTGGATGAAAAACTGTTTTTT. The full variable domain, in which reference TRBV7-9 and TRBJ1-4 provide the parts outside the CDR3, is DTGVSQNPRHKITKRGQNVTFRCDPISEHNRLYWYRQTLGQGPEFLTYFQNEAQLEKSRLLSDRFSAERPKGSFSTLEIQRTEQGDSAMYLCASSIPTGVDEKLFFGSGTQLSVL.

This chain joins TRBV27 and TRBJ1-2; unclear D gene. Trimming pared 6 bases from V and 6 bases from J, leaving 17 bases between. This CDR3 spans 14 amino acids. CDR1 is MNHEY and CDR2 is SMNVEV in the germline V gene (reference sequence). The CDR3 bases are TGTGCCAGCAGGGGCCCGGGCCCTCGGCATGGCTACACCTTC. Protein sequence: CASRGPGPRHGYTF.

The J gene is TRBJ2-1, the V gene TRBV11-3; no clear D gene. V lost 1 base, J lost 3 bases, and 7 bases lay in between. Germline values: CDR1 SGHNT, CDR2 YENEEA. This CDR3 has 14 amino acids. CDR3 DNA sequence: TGTGCCAGCAGCTTAGTGTCAGACTACAATGAGCAGTTCTTC. It specifies CASSLVSDYNEQFF.

This rearrangement joins TRBV11-2 to TRBJ2-3, with D possibly TRBD1 on 6 matching bases. Trimming took off 0 bases at V and 3 bases at J, with 7 bases between the two ends. The CDR3 is 14 amino acids. Germline CDR1 reads SGHAT; CDR2 reads FQNNGV. The CDR3 nucleotides are TGTGCCAGCAGCTTAGACAGGGGAACAGATACGCAGTATTTT. Translated, it gives CASSLDRGTDTQYF. The whole variable domain, filled in from reference TRBV11-2 and TRBJ2-3, reads EAGVAQSPRYKIIEKRQSVAFWCNPISGHATLYWYQQILGQGPKLLIQFQNNGVVDDSQLPKDRFSAERLKGVDSTLKIQPAKLEDSAVYLCASSLDRGTDTQYFGPGTRLTVL.

This chain joins TRBV19 and TRBJ1-1; D may be TRBD1 (5 bases). V lost 7 bases and J lost 1, with 16 bases in between. The germline V gene has CDR1 LNHDA and CDR2 SQIVND (reference sequence). The CDR3 length is 15 residues. CDR3 protein: CASIPFGGANTEAFF. In nucleotides, the CDR3 is TGTGCCAGTATCCCTTTCGGCGGGGCGAACACTGAAGCTTTCTTT.

V and J are TRBV7-3 and TRBJ2-3; D possibly corresponds to TRBD2 (5 bases). The CDR3 loop spans 14 amino acids. Looked up from germline, CDR1 is SGHTA and CDR2 is FQGTGA. V dropped 3 bases and J dropped 1 base, with 8 bases sitting between them. CDR3 nucleotides: TGTGCCAGCAGCTTGGGCGGGCGCACAGATACGCAGTATTTT. It translates to CASSLGGRTDTQYF.

V is TRBV11-3 and J is TRBJ1-2; D possibly corresponds to TRBD1 (6 bases). Germline-derived CDR1 and CDR2 are SGHNT and YENEEA. The CDR3 is 16 amino acids. Trimming left V 1 base short and J 4 bases short, with 16 bases between. The CDR3 DNA is TGTGCCAGCAGCTTAGGACACAGGGTTCATCGCTATGGCTACACCTTC. It encodes CASSLGHRVHRYGYTF. The full variable domain, rest sourced from reference TRBV11-3 and TRBJ1-2, is EAGVVQSPRYKIIEKKQPVAFWCNPISGHNTLYWYLQNLGQGPELLIRYENEEAVDDSQLPKDRFSAERLKGVDSTLKIQPAELGDSAVYLCASSLGHRVHRYGYTFGSGTRLTVV.

This clone appeared once. CDR3 residues: CASSPLSDPLAKNIQYF. The DNA of the CDR3 is TGTGCCAGCAGTCCGCTCTCCGACCCGCTAGCCAAAAACATTCAGTACTTC. V and J are TRBV6-6 and TRBJ2-4; the D is unclear. The CDR3 covers 17 residues. The germline V and J ends were trimmed by 5 bases and 0 bases, with 17 bases remaining between them. Germline CDR1 is MNHNY and CDR2 is SVGAGI (reference sequence).

The chain uses TRBV11-2 and TRBJ2-3; D may be TRBD2 (6 bases). Germline CDR1 SGHAT, CDR2 FQNNGV. The CDR3 length is 16 residues. V shed 2 bases and J shed 0 bases, with 12 bases lying between them. The CDR3 bases are TGTGCCAGCAGCTTATCCGGGGGTGCTAGCACAGATACGCAGTATTTT. It translates to CASSLSGGASTDTQYF.

The chain combines TRBV4-1 with TRBJ1-6, with D maybe TRBD1 (5 bases). The CDR3 is 16 amino acids. The germline gives CDR1 MGHRA, CDR2 YSYEKL. Trimming shortened V by 0 bases and J by 9 bases, and 15 bases separated the two germline ends. The CDR3 loop is CASSQEVGAAGSPLHF. For the CDR3, the DNA is TGCGCCAGCAGCCAAGAAGTCGGGGCCGCGGGTTCACCCCTCCACTTT.

This chain links TRBV6-5 with TRBJ1-6; the D is unclear. The CDR3 contains 13 residues. Trimming pared 7 bases from V and 0 bases from J, leaving 4 bases between. Per germline, CDR1 MNHEY and CDR2 SVGAGI. CDR3 DNA: TGTGCCAGCAAGGTCTCCTATAATTCACCCCTCCACTTT. This translates into CASKVSYNSPLHF.

This chain links TRBV2 with TRBJ1-2; TRBD1 matches at 10 bases. V was clipped by 3 bases and J by 7 bases; unmatched bases: 8. Germline V gene sequence: CDR1 SNHLY, CDR2 FYNNEI. The length of the CDR3 is 15 residues. DNA of the CDR3: TGTGCCAGCAGTGACGACAGGGGGCGAGTCGTTGGCTACACCTTC. Translating gives CASSDDRGRVVGYTF.

This clone was seen a single time. This chain connects TRBV2 to TRBJ2-7; D not resolved. V was pared by 6 bases and J by 6 bases, with 9 bases between. CDR1 is SNHLY and CDR2 is FYNNEI in the germline V gene. The CDR3 consists of 11 residues. The CDR3 sequence: CASREIAEQYF. CDR3 nucleotides: TGTGCCAGCAGGGAGATTGCCGAGCAGTACTTC. Looking up the rest from reference TRBV2 and TRBJ2-7 gives the full variable domain: EPEVTQTPSHQVTQMGQEVILRCVPISNHLYFYWYRQILGQKVEFLVSFYNNEISEKSEIFDDQFSVERPDGSNFTLKIRSTKLEDSAMYFCASREIAEQYFGPGTRLTVT.

The V and J genes are TRBV2 and TRBJ1-2; weak D call: TRBD1 (6 bases). Germline V lookup: CDR1 SNHLY, CDR2 FYNNEI. Deletions cut 4 bases from V and 6 bases from J, with 18 bases between. This CDR3 contains 15 residues. DNA for the CDR3: TGTGCCAGCAGTGTCGGGACGCAGGGGTTTGATGGCTACACCTTC. Protein: CASSVGTQGFDGYTF.

V and J are TRBV11-1 and TRBJ1-1; D unresolved. V lost 5 bases to trimming and J lost 1 base, with 17 bases between them. Germline V gene sequence: CDR1 SGHAT, CDR2 FQDESV (reference sequence). The CDR3 spans 16 residues. The CDR3 sequence: CASSPRRWQKNTEAFF. Here the CDR3 DNA reads TGTGCCAGCAGCCCCAGGAGATGGCAGAAGAACACTGAAGCTTTCTTT.

The chain joins TRBV27 to TRBJ1-4, with D possibly being TRBD1 (5 bases). Trimming pared 6 bases from V and 0 bases from J, leaving 26 bases between. The CDR3 is 20 amino acids. The germline V gene has CDR1 MNHEY and CDR2 SMNVEV (reference sequence). The CDR3 nucleotides read TGTGCCAGCAGCTACAAGCCGGGGGATCTGCCGGATGCAACTAATGAAAAACTGTTTTTT. This encodes CASSYKPGDLPDATNEKLFF.

The chain recombines TRBV2 with TRBJ2-2; D unresolved. Germline CDR1 reads SNHLY; CDR2 reads FYNNEI. The CDR3 runs to 15 residues. The germline V and J ends were trimmed by 7 bases and 0 bases, with 12 bases remaining between them. The CDR3 DNA follows: TGTGCCAGCAACAAGGACCGCACGAACACCGGGGAGCTGTTTTTT. This translates into CASNKDRTNTGELFF.

The gene calls are TRBV20-1 and TRBJ1-1; D unresolved. This CDR3 has 15 residues. The V and J ends lost 3 bases and 8 bases respectively, with 22 bases between them. CDR1 is DFQATT, CDR2 SNEGSKA, per germline (reference sequence). CDR3 in amino acids: CSASTMQGLSTEAFF. CDR3 sequence (DNA): TGCAGTGCTAGTACTATGCAAGGCCTATCAACGGAAGCTTTCTTT.

The rearrangement uses TRBV7-9 and TRBJ2-5; TRBD1 matches 9 bases. The germline V gene encodes CDR1 SEHNR and CDR2 FQNEAQ (reference sequence). This CDR3 region has 16 residues. V shed 2 bases, J shed 4 bases, and the junction held 8 bases outside the gene matches. CDR3 residues: CASSLKEQGARETQYF. The DNA of the CDR3 is TGTGCCAGCAGCTTAAAGGAACAGGGGGCTCGAGAGACCCAGTACTTC.

About this clone itself: The sample holds other DNA sequences that translate to the same CDR3. The genes are TRBV9 and TRBJ2-1; D gene uncertain. V was trimmed by 0 bases and J by 5 bases, leaving 9 bases between them. Germline V gives CDR1 SGDLS, CDR2 YYNGEE. This CDR3 contains 14 residues. CDR3 region: CASSVAGLNNEQFF. The CDR3 DNA follows: TGTGCCAGCAGCGTAGCTGGGCTAAACAATGAGCAGTTCTTC.

This clone was detected once. The V gene is TRBV11-2, the J gene TRBJ2-7, with D hard to call. The germline gives CDR1 SGHAT, CDR2 FQNNGV. With 1 base removed from V and 3 bases from J, the gap between germline ends came to 7 bases. This CDR3 is built from 13 residues. CDR3 sequence: CASSLADFYEQYF. CDR3 in DNA: TGTGCCAGCAGCTTAGCAGACTTCTACGAGCAGTACTTC.

V gene TRBV9 combines with J gene TRBJ1-2; the D gene is possibly TRBD1 (5 bases). Germline V gene lookup returns CDR1 SGDLS and CDR2 YYNGEE. There are 19 residues in the CDR3. V shed 4 bases and J shed 4 bases, with 29 bases lying between them. Written as DNA, the CDR3 is TGTGCCAGCAGCCCGGACTCTAGGGTCCCAGGGTATCGCTTCTATGGCTACACCTTC. Its protein product is CASSPDSRVPGYRFYGYTF.

The chain uses TRBV2 and TRBJ1-1, with TRBD1 identical over 7 bases. The CDR3 is 13 residues long. V was pared by 4 bases and J by 11 bases, with 10 bases of the junction left unmatched. The germline V gene encodes CDR1 SNHLY and CDR2 FYNNEI. CDR3 sequence (DNA): TGTGCCAGCAGTGTGGAGGGGGCCCAGTGGGCTTTCTTT. Its translation is CASSVEGAQWAFF.